This entry concerns a single TCR beta chain. The target of this receptor is not known. No per-base quality is available; no much larger clone lies one base away. These data belong to a study of T cell repertoires in cytomegalovirus infection (dated by TCRdb to the late 2010s). Context from the whole study: The peptide stimulations were aimed at well-studied HLA-B-restricted epitopes as well as recently identified HLA-C-restricted CMV epitopes, whose presentation resists viral immunomodulation. Donor HLA type was relevant to the analysis, because carriage of CMV infection together with the matching HLA type was indicated by public TCR beta signatures.

The treatment or condition label here, explained by the study, means: in vitro stimulation with specific CMV peptide epitopes to enrich CMV-specific T cells. Sequencing instrument: Illumina HiSeq 1500. TCRdb ran its own pipeline on the public reads, namely fastp trimming at Q25 and MiXCR clone calling, and kept in-frame beta chains. Identical CDR3 proteins give one entry, which carries the most common genes and DNA. The sample table shows around 500,000 distinct CDR3 sequences, and approximately 46% are seen once. Together, the top ten hold about 45% of the sample. Overall results and qualifications from the work: In both this cohort and an independent roughly 350-donor cohort, the cumulative frequency of public TCR beta family members distinguished carriers of CMV infection plus the relevant HLA type. The ex vivo response was dominated by HLA-C-restricted CMV-specific TCR beta clonotypes, which also provided the single most frequent clonotype in two of eight donors.

The sequence came from a human donor in good health (CMV status not recorded). Some clones in this sample may be carry-over from other donors' samples. The material sequenced was cultured PBMCs, taken from culture after CMV antigen stimulation.

The CDR3 protein is CASSLPGTGAKNIQYF. The base sequence is TGTGCCAGCAGTCTTCCGGGGACAGGGGCCAAAAACATTCAGTACTTC. Recombination connected TRBV12-3 or TRBV12-4 to TRBJ2-4; 9 middle bases align to TRBD1. V is cut back by 5 bases and J by 1 base, with 6 bases in the junction unmatched. Spanning cysteine to phenylalanine, the CDR3 consists of 16 amino acids. This entry keeps only the CDR3 DNA: 48 bases, framed from base 1.